The present entry profiles one T cell receptor beta chain with its context. In the source study's methods: Counts of nucleated cells, estimated from reference gene primer amplification, were obtained. Sequencing used immunoSEQ multiplex PCR; TCRdb keeps in-frame clones, though not all of them. The DNA was the basis for D and trimming; V, J and clone size are from that table. Seen here are under 200,000 clones, less than 90% observed once, and the top ten hold approximately 4%. This entry is derived from a study of blood T cell repertoires in COVID-19. About the study: Sources were T cells, B-cell-depleted T cells, or PBMCs; the material itself was cDNA or gDNA.

Germline V gene sequence: CDR1 SEHNR, CDR2 FQNEAQ (reference sequence). CDR3 length equals 16 residues. V shed 4 bases and J 7 bases; nucleotides not matched to a gene: 11. This receptor was taken from a woman aged 70-85 years with acute or convalescent COVID-19. The chain uses TRBV7-9 and TRBJ2-1; 9 bases are shared with TRBD1. The sample taken for sequencing was peripheral blood. In DNA form, the CDR3 reads TGTGCCAGCAGCTCAACCCATGGGACAGGGAGGAATGAGCAGTTCTTC. As protein: CASSSTHGTGRNEQFF.